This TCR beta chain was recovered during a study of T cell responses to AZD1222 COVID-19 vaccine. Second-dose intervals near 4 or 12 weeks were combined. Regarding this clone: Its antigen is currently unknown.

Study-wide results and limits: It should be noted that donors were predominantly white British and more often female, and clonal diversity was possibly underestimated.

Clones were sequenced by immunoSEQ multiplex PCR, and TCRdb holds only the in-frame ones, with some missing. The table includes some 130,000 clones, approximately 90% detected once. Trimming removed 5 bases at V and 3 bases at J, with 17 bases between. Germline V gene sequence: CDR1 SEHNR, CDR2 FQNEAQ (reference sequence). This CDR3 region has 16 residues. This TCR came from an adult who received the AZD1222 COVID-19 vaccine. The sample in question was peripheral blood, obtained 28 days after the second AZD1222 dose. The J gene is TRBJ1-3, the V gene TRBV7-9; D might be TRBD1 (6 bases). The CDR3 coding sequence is TGTGCCAGCAGCCAACGCGGGGGCGGCTTTGGAAACACCATATATTTT. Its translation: CASSQRGGGFGNTIYF.